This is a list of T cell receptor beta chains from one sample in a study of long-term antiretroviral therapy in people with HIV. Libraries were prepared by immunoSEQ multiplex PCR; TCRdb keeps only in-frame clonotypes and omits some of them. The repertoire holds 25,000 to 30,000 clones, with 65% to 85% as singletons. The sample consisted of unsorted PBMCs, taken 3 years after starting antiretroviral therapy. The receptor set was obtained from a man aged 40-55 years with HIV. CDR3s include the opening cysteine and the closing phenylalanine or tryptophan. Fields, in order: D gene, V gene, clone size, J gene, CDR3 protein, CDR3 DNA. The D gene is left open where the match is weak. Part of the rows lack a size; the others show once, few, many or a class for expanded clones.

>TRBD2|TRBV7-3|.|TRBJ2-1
CASSLKLAGYNEQFF
TGTGCCAGCAGCTTAAAACTAGCGGGTTACAATGAGCAGTTCTTC
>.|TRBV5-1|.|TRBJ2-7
CASSPWDPTEQYF
TGCGCCAGCAGCCCATGGGACCCCACCGAGCAGTACTTC
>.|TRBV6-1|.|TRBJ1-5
CASSEQLSNQPQHF
TGTGCCAGCAGTGAACAGCTTAGCAATCAGCCCCAGCATTTT
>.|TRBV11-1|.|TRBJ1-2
CASSSPPDSNYGYTF
TGTGCCAGCAGCTCCCCGCCGGACAGTAACTATGGCTACACCTTC
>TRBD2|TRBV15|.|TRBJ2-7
CATSRLAGEAHEQYF
TGTGCCACCAGCAGACTAGCGGGAGAGGCCCACGAGCAGTACTTC
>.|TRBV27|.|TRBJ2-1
CASSPGTTRNEQFF
TGTGCCAGCAGTCCCGGGACAACGCGCAATGAGCAGTTCTTC
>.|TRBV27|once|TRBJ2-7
CASSNREHEQYF
TGTGCCAGCAGTAACCGGGAACACGAGCAGTACTTC
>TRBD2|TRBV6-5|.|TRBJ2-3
CASSKRGEGVDTQYF
TGTGCCAGCAGTAAGCGGGGGGAAGGTGTAGATACGCAGTATTTT
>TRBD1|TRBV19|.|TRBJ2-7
CASSRGTAYEQYF
TGTGCCAGTAGTAGGGGGACAGCCTACGAGCAGTACTTC
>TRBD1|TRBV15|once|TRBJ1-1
CATSKQGGNEAFF
TGTGCCACCAGCAAACAGGGGGGAAATGAAGCTTTCTTT
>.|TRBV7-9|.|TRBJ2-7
CASSLDGPYEQYF
TGTGCCAGCAGCTTAGATGGTCCCTACGAGCAGTACTTC
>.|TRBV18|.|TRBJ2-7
CASSPGSYEQYF
TGTGCCAGCTCACCAGGCTCCTACGAGCAGTACTTC
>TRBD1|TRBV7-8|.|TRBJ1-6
CASTPARQGNSPLHF
TGTGCCAGCACCCCAGCGCGACAGGGTAATTCACCCCTCCACTTT
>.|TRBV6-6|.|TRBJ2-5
CASSYRGETQYF
TGTGCCAGCAGTTACCGGGGAGAGACCCAGTACTTC
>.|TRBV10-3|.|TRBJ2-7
CAISESGWGSLYEQYF
TGTGCCATCAGTGAGTCCGGTTGGGGGTCCCTCTACGAGCAGTACTTC
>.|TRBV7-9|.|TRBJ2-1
CASSLNPQAYNEQFF
TGTGCCAGCAGCTTAAACCCCCAAGCCTACAATGAGCAGTTCTTC
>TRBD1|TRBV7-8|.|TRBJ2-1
CASSQASGGYFNEQFF
TGTGCCAGCAGTCAAGCATCAGGGGGCTACTTCAATGAGCAGTTCTTC
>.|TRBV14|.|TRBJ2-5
CASSQLVSLGGETQYF
TGTGCCAGCAGCCAACTAGTAAGCCTAGGTGGGGAGACCCAGTACTTC
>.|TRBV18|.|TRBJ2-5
CASSPPTRLAETQYF
TGTGCCAGCTCACCACCGACTAGGCTAGCAGAGACCCAGTACTTC
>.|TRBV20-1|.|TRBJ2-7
CSARVVYEQYF
TGCAGTGCTAGAGTAGTGTACGAGCAGTACTTC
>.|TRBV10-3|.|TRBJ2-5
CAISESNVATETQYF
TGTGCCATCAGTGAGTCGAATGTAGCTACAGAGACCCAGTACTTC
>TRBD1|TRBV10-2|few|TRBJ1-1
CASSGGQGVNTEAFF
TGCGCCAGCAGTGGGGGACAGGGGGTGAACACTGAAGCTTTCTTT
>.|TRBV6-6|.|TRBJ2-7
CASSYSGGYDEQYF
TGTGCCAGCAGTTACTCGGGTGGGTACGACGAGCAGTACTTC
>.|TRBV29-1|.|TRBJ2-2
CSTAGNTGELFF
TGCAGTACGGCTGGGAACACCGGGGAGCTGTTTTTT
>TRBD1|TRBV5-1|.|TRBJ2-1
CASSPTPGQGNNEQFF
TGCGCCAGCAGCCCGACGCCGGGACAGGGGAACAATGAGCAGTTCTTC
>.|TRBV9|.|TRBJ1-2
CASSVLTNYGYTF
TGTGCCAGCAGCGTACTCACAAACTATGGCTACACCTTC
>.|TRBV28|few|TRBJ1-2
CASSSGFLRGYTF
TGTGCCAGCAGTTCAGGTTTTTTACGTGGCTACACCTTC
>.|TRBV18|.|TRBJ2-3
CASSPSGTDTQYF
TGTGCCAGCTCACCCTCAGGGACAGATACGCAGTATTTT
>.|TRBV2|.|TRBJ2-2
CASMTQGIRTGELFF
TGTGCCAGCATGACCCAGGGTATTAGGACCGGGGAGCTGTTTTTT
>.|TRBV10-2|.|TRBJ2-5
CASSAGITGETQYF
TGCGCCAGCAGCGCCGGGATCACGGGGGAGACCCAGTACTTC
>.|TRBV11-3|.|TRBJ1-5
CASSLRTYSNQPQHF
TGTGCCAGCAGCCTCCGGACCTATAGCAATCAGCCCCAGCATTTT
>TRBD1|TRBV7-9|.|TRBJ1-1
CASSPGTAMINTEAFF
TGTGCCAGCAGCCCCGGGACAGCCATGATAAACACTGAAGCTTTCTTT
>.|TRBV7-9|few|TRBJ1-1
CASSLDSHTEAFF
TGTGCCAGCAGCTTAGATAGCCACACTGAAGCTTTCTTT
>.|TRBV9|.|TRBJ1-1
CASSSSGHNTEAFF
TGTGCCAGCAGCTCATCGGGACATAACACTGAAGCTTTCTTT
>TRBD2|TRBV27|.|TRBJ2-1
CASSLDLQVAGVLNEQFF
TGTGCCAGCAGTTTAGATCTCCAAGTAGCGGGAGTTCTAAATGAGCAGTTCTTC
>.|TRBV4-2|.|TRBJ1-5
CASSPDSYNQPQHF
TGTGCCAGCAGCCCGGACAGCTACAATCAGCCCCAGCATTTT
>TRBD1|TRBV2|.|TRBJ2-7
CASRGQGAHYEQYF
TGTGCCAGCAGGGGACAGGGGGCACACTACGAGCAGTACTTC
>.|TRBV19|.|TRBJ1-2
CASTPQGVGGYGYTF
TGTGCCAGTACCCCCCAAGGTGTGGGTGGCTATGGCTACACCTTC
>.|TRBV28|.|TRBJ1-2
CASRDNSGYTF
TGTGCCAGCCGGGACAACTCTGGCTACACCTTC
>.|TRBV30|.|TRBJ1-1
CAWSHLGRNTEAFF
TGTGCCTGGTCCCATTTAGGAAGGAACACTGAAGCTTTCTTT
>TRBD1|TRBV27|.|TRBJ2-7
CASSPTDRGYEQYF
TGTGCCAGCAGTCCAACGGACAGGGGCTACGAGCAGTACTTC